This T cell receptor (beta chain) was sequenced for a study of OX40 agonist ivuxolimab in advanced cancers. In the study overall: Partial responses were achieved by three patients: one hepatocellular carcinoma, two cutaneous melanoma.

The germline V gene has CDR1 SGHDT and CDR2 YYEEEE. This CDR3 spans 16 amino acids. V gave up 0 bases and J gave up 0 bases, with 12 bases separating them. Libraries were prepared by immunoSEQ multiplex PCR; TCRdb keeps only in-frame clonotypes and omits some of them. The table records about 63,000 clones, 75% to 90% of them present only once. The sequencing here drew on CD4+ or CD8+ T cells sorted from blood, taken in a trial of the OX40 agonist ivuxolimab. The TCR comes from an adult with an advanced solid tumor such as melanoma, head and neck, liver or kidney cancer. The J gene is TRBJ1-1, the V gene TRBV5-6; the D is unclear. The CDR3 DNA reads TGTGCCAGCAGCTTGGGAACGATTATTCTGAACACTGAAGCTTTCTTT. It is translated as CASSLGTIILNTEAFF.